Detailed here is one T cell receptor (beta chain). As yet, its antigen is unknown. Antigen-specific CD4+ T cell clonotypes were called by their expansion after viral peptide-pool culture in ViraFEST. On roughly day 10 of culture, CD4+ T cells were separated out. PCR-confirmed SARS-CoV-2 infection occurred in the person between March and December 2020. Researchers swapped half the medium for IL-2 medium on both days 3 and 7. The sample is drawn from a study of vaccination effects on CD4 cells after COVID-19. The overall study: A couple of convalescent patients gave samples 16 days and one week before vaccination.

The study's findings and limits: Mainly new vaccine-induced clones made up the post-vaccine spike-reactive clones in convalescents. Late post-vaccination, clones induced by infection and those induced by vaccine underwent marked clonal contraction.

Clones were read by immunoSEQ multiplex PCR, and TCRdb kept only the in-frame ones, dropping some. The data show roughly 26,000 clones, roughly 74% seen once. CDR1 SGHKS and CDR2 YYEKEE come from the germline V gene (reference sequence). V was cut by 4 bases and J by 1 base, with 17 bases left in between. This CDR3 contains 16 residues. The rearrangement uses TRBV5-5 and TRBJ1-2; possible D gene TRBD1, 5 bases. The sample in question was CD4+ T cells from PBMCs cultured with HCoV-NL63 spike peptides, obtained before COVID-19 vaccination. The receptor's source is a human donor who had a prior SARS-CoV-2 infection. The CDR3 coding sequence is TGTGCCAGCAGCAGGGAGACAGCGAAGAGTAACTATGGCTACACCTTC. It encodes CASSRETAKSNYGYTF.